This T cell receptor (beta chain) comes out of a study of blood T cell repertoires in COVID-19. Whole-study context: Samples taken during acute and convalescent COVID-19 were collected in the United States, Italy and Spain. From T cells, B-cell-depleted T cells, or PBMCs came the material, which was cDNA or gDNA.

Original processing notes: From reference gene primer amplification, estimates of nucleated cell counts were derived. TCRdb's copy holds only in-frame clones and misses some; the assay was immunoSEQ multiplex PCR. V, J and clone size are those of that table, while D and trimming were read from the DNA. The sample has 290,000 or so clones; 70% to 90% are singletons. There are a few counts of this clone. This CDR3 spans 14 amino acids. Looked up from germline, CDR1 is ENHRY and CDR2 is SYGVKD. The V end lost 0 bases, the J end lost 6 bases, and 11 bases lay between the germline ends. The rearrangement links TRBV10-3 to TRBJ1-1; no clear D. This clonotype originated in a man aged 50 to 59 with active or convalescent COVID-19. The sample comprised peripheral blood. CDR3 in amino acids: CAISESIGRAEAFF. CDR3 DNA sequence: TGTGCCATCAGTGAGTCTATAGGGCGGGCTGAAGCTTTCTTT.